This T cell receptor (beta chain) derives from a study of regulatory T cells in long-lasting Graves disease. Study conclusions and caveats: Few sampled subjects may have lowered accuracy. Among persistent patients, a larger number of public clonotypes were shared (around 3,000) than among newly diagnosed patients (about 970). Favored usage of TRBV28, TRBJ1-2 and TRBJ2-5 was recorded in persistent disease.

In building TCR beta libraries, iRepertoire HTBI primers were used together with Arm-PCR of CDR3 regions. TCRdb independently ran MiXCR on the multiplex PCR reads; one entry per CDR3 protein. The data hold around 460,000 distinct CDR3 sequences, with about 20% observed a single time. From germline, CDR1 is DFQATT and CDR2 SNEGSKA (reference sequence). The CDR3 loop spans 13 amino acids. V was pared by 1 base and J by 5 bases, with 11 bases between. As for this clonotype: Its antigen remains unknown.

Stated time point: persistent/refractory GD, antithyroid drugs over 5 years with positive TRAb. Construction of the TCR library relied on RNA isolated from PBMCs. One endocrinology department in Xi'an, China, was where patients came from. The input for sequencing was peripheral blood mononuclear cells (PBMCs), taken when the disease was refractory, from a patient treated with antithyroid drugs. The chain combines TRBV20-1 with TRBJ1-1, with D perhaps TRBD1 (6 bases). The TCR was taken from a female donor with Graves disease. The CDR3 is CSARGGGETEAFF. In DNA form, the CDR3 reads TGCAGTGCTAGAGGAGGGGGTGAGACTGAAGCTTTCTTT.